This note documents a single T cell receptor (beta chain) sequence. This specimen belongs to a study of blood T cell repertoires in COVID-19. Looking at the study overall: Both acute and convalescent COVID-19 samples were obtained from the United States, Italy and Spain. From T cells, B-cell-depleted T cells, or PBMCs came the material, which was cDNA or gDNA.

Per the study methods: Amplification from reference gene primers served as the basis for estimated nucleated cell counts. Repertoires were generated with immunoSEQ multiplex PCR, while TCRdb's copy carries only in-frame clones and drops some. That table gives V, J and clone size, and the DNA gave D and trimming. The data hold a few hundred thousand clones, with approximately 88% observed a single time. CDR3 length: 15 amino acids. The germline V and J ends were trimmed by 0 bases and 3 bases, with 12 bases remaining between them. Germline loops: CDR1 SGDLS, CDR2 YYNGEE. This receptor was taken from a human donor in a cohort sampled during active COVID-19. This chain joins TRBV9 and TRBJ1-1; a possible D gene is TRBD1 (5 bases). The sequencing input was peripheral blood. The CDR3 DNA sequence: TGTGCCAGCAGCGTAGTGGTCGGCAGGGACACTGAAGCTTTCTTT. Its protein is CASSVVVGRDTEAFF.